A single sample is the source of the 8 T cell receptor beta chains below, sequenced in a study of cytomegalovirus exposure and HLA in healthy donors. It was with 60 Vbeta and 13 Jbeta primers that the PCR ran. Generated by immunoSEQ multiplex PCR, the TCRdb table keeps only in-frame clones and is missing some. Among about 130,000 clones listed, about 78% were seen once. Sample: PBMCs. Every receptor here comes from a man aged 50 to 59 in good health and CMV-seronegative.

This clone has only a few counts. The chain is built from TRBV4-3 and TRBJ1-1; 8 nucleotides line up with TRBD1. The germline V gene encodes CDR1 LGHNA and CDR2 YSLEER. CDR3 length: 18 amino acids. The V segment lost 1 base and the J segment 5 bases; nucleotides outside the gene matches: 15. CDR3 residues: CASSQGLGTGGAGTEAFF. Here the CDR3 DNA reads TGCGCCAGCAGCCAAGGCCTTGGGACAGGAGGGGCGGGGACTGAAGCTTTCTTT.

The chain employs TRBV29-1 and TRBJ2-5; 12 bases agree with TRBD1. Germline V CDR1 and CDR2: SQVTM, ANQGSEA. The CDR3 length is 15 residues. V trimming: 6 bases; J trimming: 4 bases; junction bases outside the gene matches: 9. The chain's CDR3 is CSVQGDRGHGETQYF. CDR3 sequence (DNA): TGCAGCGTCCAAGGGGACAGGGGGCATGGAGAGACCCAGTACTTC.

The chain is built from TRBV7-2 and TRBJ2-5; D perhaps matches TRBD1 (6 bases). This CDR3 spans 14 amino acids. Germline V gives CDR1 SGHTA, CDR2 FQGNSA. V shed 5 bases and J shed 3 bases, with 13 bases lying between them. The CDR3 sequence: CASSPTGPKETQYF. In DNA, the CDR3 is TGTGCCAGCAGCCCTACAGGGCCTAAAGAGACCCAGTACTTC.

The rearrangement joins TRBV7-9 to TRBJ2-7; the match to TRBD2 covers 10 bases. The V segment lost 8 bases and the J segment 6 bases; nucleotides outside the gene matches: 13. Germline values: CDR1 SEHNR, CDR2 FQNEAQ (reference sequence). The length of the CDR3 is 15 residues. CDR3 nucleotides: TGTGCCAGCCTGGCCCCTAGCGGGAGCTTGAGCGAGCAGTACTTC. Protein sequence: CASLAPSGSLSEQYF.

The chain joins TRBV20-1 to TRBJ2-7; D might be TRBD1 (5 bases). V was clipped by 5 bases and J by 6 bases, with 11 bases between them. There are 11 residues in the CDR3. Germline lookup yields CDR1 DFQATT and CDR2 SNEGSKA (reference sequence). CDR3 DNA: TGCAGTGCTCCCAGGCAGGGCGAGCAGTACTTC. This translates into CSAPRQGEQYF.

The CDR3 loop is CASSSHITGRVSDVLTF. For the CDR3, the DNA is TGTGCCAGCAGCTCCCATATAACGGGGAGGGTCTCAGACGTCCTGACTTTC. The chain joins TRBV7-9 to TRBJ2-6, with 7 nucleotides matching TRBD2. V was pared by 4 bases and J by 11 bases, with 17 bases of the junction left unmatched. The CDR3 runs 17 residues. Per the germline V gene, CDR1 is SEHNR and CDR2 is FQNEAQ (reference sequence).

This clone was picked up a small number of times. The J gene is TRBJ2-1, the V gene TRBV5-1; 8 nucleotides align to TRBD1. Trimming removed 0 bases from V and 6 bases from J; junction bases left unmatched: 5. The CDR3 contains 15 residues. Germline CDR1 SGHRS, CDR2 YFSETQ. This CDR3 is CASSLGAGGFNEQFF. The CDR3 coding sequence is TGCGCCAGCAGCTTGGGGGCAGGGGGCTTCAATGAGCAGTTCTTC.

This chain connects TRBV6-1 to TRBJ2-5; 8 bases line up with TRBD1. The closer fit of TRBJ2-7 to the DNA end suggests the J call may be wrong. In germline, CDR1 is MNHNS, CDR2 SASEGT. This CDR3 contains 15 residues. The CDR3 bases are TGTGCCAGCAGTAGCCTTTGGACAGGGAGCTACGAGCAGTACTTC. It specifies CASSSLWTGSYEQYF.